These T cell receptor beta chains were read from a single sample in a study of cytomegalovirus exposure and HLA in healthy donors. Only in-frame clones appear in the TCRdb table, and some are missing; sequencing was by immunoSEQ multiplex PCR. This sample has about 67,000 clones, with about 70% found just once. Specimen: PBMCs. The receptors here all came from a woman in her twenties or thirties in good health and CMV-seronegative. Both conserved end residues are part of each CDR3. The order of the fields is V gene, J gene, clone size, D gene, CDR3 protein, CDR3 DNA. A D gene is named only where the DNA matches it firmly. Some rows mark clone size as missing; the rest say once, few, many or name a class of expanded clone.

TRBV5-1	TRBJ2-5	NA	NA	CASSSGTERETQYF	TGCGCCAGCAGCTCAGGGACTGAGCGGGAGACCCAGTACTTC
TRBV4-3	TRBJ2-7	NA	NA	CASSQDRRGYEQYF	TGCGCCAGCAGCCAAGATAGAAGGGGATACGAGCAGTACTTC
TRBV7-2	TRBJ1-4	few	NA	CASSLSRFNEKLFF	TGTGCCAGCAGCTTATCCAGGTTTAATGAAAAACTGTTTTTT
TRBV13	TRBJ2-1	NA	NA	CASSLTGVYNEQFF	TGTGCCAGCAGCTTAACGGGGGTCTACAATGAGCAGTTCTTC
TRBV14	TRBJ2-5	NA	NA	CASSGAREETQYF	TGTGCCAGCAGCGGCGCCAGGGAAGAGACCCAGTACTTC
TRBV18	TRBJ2-5	NA	NA	CASSPRPTGETQYF	TGTGCCAGCTCACCACGTCCAACAGGAGAGACCCAGTACTTC
TRBV4-1	TRBJ1-6	NA	NA	CASSQERNSPLHF	TGCGCCAGCAGCCAAGAGAGGAATTCACCCCTCCACTTT
TRBV19	TRBJ2-7	NA	TRBD1	CVSSMRGRYEQCF	TGTGTCAGTAGTATGAGGGGGCGGTACGAGCAGTGCTTC
TRBV2	TRBJ2-1	NA	TRBD2	CASSDGTRYNEQFF	TGTGCCAGCAGTGACGGGACTAGGTACAATGAGCAGTTCTTC
TRBV6-5	TRBJ2-3	NA	NA	CATRRGAGRTDTQYF	TGTGCCACTCGACGGGGGGCCGGTCGGACAGATACGCAGTATTTT
TRBV11-2	TRBJ2-5	NA	NA	CASSLRGTRGWETQYF	TGTGCCAGCAGCCTGAGGGGGACCCGAGGGTGGGAGACCCAGTACTTC
TRBV7-9	TRBJ2-3	NA	NA	CASSSGISTDTQYF	TGTGCCAGCAGCTCGGGGATTAGCACAGATACGCAGTATTTT
TRBV6-6	TRBJ2-2	NA	TRBD1	CASSYSGQTTGELFF	TGTGCCAGCAGTTACTCGGGACAGACGACCGGGGAGCTGTTTTTT
TRBV6-1	TRBJ2-7	NA	NA	CASSPWSQGSYEQYF	TGTGCCAGCAGTCCCTGGAGCCAGGGCTCCTACGAGCAGTACTTC
TRBV11-1	TRBJ1-2	NA	TRBD1	CASSLDNLQGNYGYTF	TGTGCCAGCAGCTTAGACAACCTACAGGGGAACTATGGCTACACCTTC
TRBV6-5	TRBJ2-7	NA	TRBD1	CASRTGHGSSYEQYF	TGTGCCAGCAGGACAGGGCACGGAAGCTCCTACGAGCAGTACTTC
TRBV28	TRBJ2-1	NA	TRBD2	CASTPPGGSYNEQFF	TGTGCCAGCACCCCCCCGGGGGGCTCCTACAATGAGCAGTTCTTC
TRBV19	TRBJ2-3	NA	NA	CASGDLGRTDTQYF	TGTGCCAGTGGGGACTTGGGTCGGACAGATACGCAGTATTTT
TRBV10-3	TRBJ1-2	NA	NA	CAISEVGEDGYTF	TGTGCCATCAGTGAGGTGGGGGAGGATGGCTACACCTTC
TRBV6-1	TRBJ1-5	NA	NA	CASRERGRSNQPQHF	TGTGCCAGCAGGGAGAGAGGTAGGAGCAATCAGCCCCAGCATTTT
TRBV28	TRBJ2-6	few	NA	CASSSHSGANVLTF	TGTGCCAGCAGTTCCCACTCTGGGGCCAACGTCCTGACTTTC
TRBV27	TRBJ2-7	NA	TRBD2	CASSRLVSGGVSYEQYF	TGTGCCAGCAGCCGGTTAGTTAGCGGGGGGGTCTCCTACGAGCAGTACTTC
TRBV7-9	TRBJ1-6	few	NA	CASSLGGLGSPLHF	TGTGCCAGCAGCTTAGGAGGGTTAGGCTCACCCCTCCACTTT
TRBV30	TRBJ2-5	NA	NA	CAGRGEGGGGETQYF	TGTGCCGGGAGGGGGGAGGGGGGGGGAGGAGAGACCCAGTACTTC
TRBV7-2	TRBJ1-4	NA	NA	CASSLLGQRDEKLFF	TGTGCCAGCAGCTTACTAGGACAGCGAGATGAAAAACTGTTTTTT
TRBV11-1	TRBJ2-3	once	TRBD2	CASSPTSGEVDTQYF	TGTGCCAGCAGCCCCACTAGCGGGGAGGTAGATACGCAGTATTTT
TRBV5-1	TRBJ2-5	NA	TRBD2	CASSLDISLREQYF	TGCGCCAGCAGCTTGGACATTAGTTTGCGGGAGCAGTACTTC
TRBV15	TRBJ1-2	NA	TRBD1	CATSRFSRGQDGYTF	TGTGCCACCAGCAGATTTTCCAGGGGGCAAGATGGCTACACCTTC
TRBV7-9	TRBJ2-7	NA	NA	CASSQAPRYEQYF	TGCGCCAGCAGCCAAGCCCCCAGGTACGAGCAGTACTTC
TRBV6-5	TRBJ1-2	NA	NA	CASSQNAGERYTF	TGTGCCAGCAGTCAAAATGCGGGGGAGAGATACACCTTC
TRBV29-1	TRBJ1-2	NA	NA	CSVVETGYGYTF	TGCAGCGTTGTCGAGACGGGATATGGCTACACCTTC
TRBV18	TRBJ1-2	NA	TRBD1	CASSPGGQGSFGYTF	TGTGCCAGCTCACCTGGGGGACAGGGGTCATTTGGCTACACCTTC
TRBV9	TRBJ2-7	few	TRBD1	CASSAEQGALVDEQYF	TGTGCCAGCAGCGCAGAACAGGGGGCACTTGTCGACGAGCAGTACTTC
TRBV30	TRBJ1-4	once	TRBD1	CAWSANRGGEKLFF	TGTGCCTGGAGTGCCAACAGGGGCGGTGAAAAACTGTTTTTT
TRBV29-1	TRBJ1-5	NA	NA	CSGAGSAQHF	TGCAGCGGAGCGGGGTCAGCCCAGCATTTT
TRBV4-1	TRBJ1-2	NA	NA	CASSQDHRFDNYGYTF	TGCGCCAGCAGCCAAGATCACCGGTTTGATAACTATGGCTACACCTTC
TRBV18	TRBJ2-2	NA	TRBD2	CASSLPGGQHSGELFF	TGTGCCAGCTCACTACCGGGGGGGCAGCACTCCGGGGAGCTGTTTTTT
TRBV27	TRBJ1-5	NA	TRBD1	CASSNRGGNQPQHF	TGTGCCAGCAGTAACAGGGGAGGCAATCAGCCCCAGCATTTT
TRBV18	TRBJ2-3	NA	NA	CASSLSSTDTQYF	TGTGCCAGCTCACTCTCTAGCACAGATACGCAGTATTTT
TRBV29-1	TRBJ2-2	NA	NA	CSVSLNTGELFF	TGCAGCGTTTCCTTGAACACCGGGGAGCTGTTTTTT